These 12 T cell receptor beta chains originate from one sample sequenced in a study of molecular identifiers for immune sequencing clone quantification. TCRdb passed the PCR reads through MiXCR, listing each CDR3 protein once. The table shows under 800,000 distinct CDR3 sequences, with roughly 25% occurring only once. The sequenced material came from naive CD8+ T cells from blood, with Jurkat cell RNA spiked in. As for subset: FACS-sorted CD8+CD4-CCR7+CD45RA+ naive T cells. The receptors were sampled from a human donor in good health. Some libraries in this study had Jurkat cell RNA spiked in.

Details on this clonotype: An end of the junction does not agree with germline; a read error may underlie this. The chain uses TRBV7-9 and TRBJ2-3; D may be TRBD2 (5 bases). The CDR3 has 14 residues. Germline CDR1 is SEHNR and CDR2 is FQNEAQ (reference sequence). Here the CDR3 reads CASTLEGILDTQYF. Written as DNA, the CDR3 is TGTGCCAGCACCTTAGAGGGAATTCTGGATACGCAGTATTTT.

The sample holds many counts of this clonotype. This chain joins TRBV9 and TRBJ2-5; TRBD2 aligns across 7 bases. The CDR3 runs to 13 residues. Trimming at V came to 7 bases and at J to 0 bases, leaving 3 bases not matched to a gene. The germline gives CDR1 SGDLS, CDR2 YYNGEE. DNA of the CDR3: TGTGCCAGCGCAGGGACTAACCAAGAGACCCAGTACTTC. This translates into CASAGTNQETQYF.

This clonotype was detected many times. The CDR3 sequence: CASSIGTQPQHF. For the CDR3, the DNA is TGTGCCAGTAGTATAGGGACCCAGCCCCAGCATTTT. The rearrangement uses TRBV19 and TRBJ1-5; no firm D call. The CDR3 sequence is 12 residues long. Germline CDR1 is LNHDA and CDR2 is SQIVND (reference sequence). V was trimmed by 1 base and J by 7 bases, leaving 5 bases between them.

This clonotype was counted a few times. The CDR3 loop is CASSQEEGGRSATF. The CDR3 DNA follows: TGCGCCAGCAGCCAAGAAGAGGGGGGCCGTTCTGCCACCTTC. V gene TRBV4-3 combines with J gene TRBJ1-2, with a tentative D call TRBD1 (6 bases). The CDR3 totals 14 residues. Germline CDR1 reads LGHNA; CDR2 reads YSLEER. With 0 bases removed from V and 13 bases from J, the gap between germline ends came to 18 bases.

This clonotype was observed many times. The V and J genes are TRBV5-6 and TRBJ1-1; 7 bases are shared with TRBD1. The J segment lost 6 bases and the V segment lost 4 bases, leaving 6 bases of the junction unmatched. This CDR3 is 13 amino acids long. CDR1 and CDR2 from the germline V gene are SGHDT and YYEEEE. CDR3 coding DNA: TGTGCCAGCAGCCCGACAGGGACTGCTGAAGCTTTCTTT. This gives the protein CASSPTGTAEAFF. Full variable domain (missing parts from reference TRBV5-6 and TRBJ1-1): DAGVTQSPTHLIKTRGQQVTLRCSPKSGHDTVSWYQQALGQGPQFIFQYYEEEERQRGNFPDRFSGHQFPNYSSELNVNALLLGDSALYLCASSPTGTAEAFFGQGTRLTVV.

The CDR3 spells CASDDRTGSGETQYF. In nucleotides, the CDR3 is TGTGCCAGCGACGATAGGACAGGGTCCGGCGAGACCCAGTACTTC. The chain links TRBV7-9 to TRBJ2-5; 8 bases line up with TRBD1. V was pared by 8 bases and J by 5 bases, with 13 bases of the junction left unmatched. CDR1 is SEHNR and CDR2 is FQNEAQ in the germline V gene (reference sequence). This CDR3 contains 15 residues.

This chain connects TRBV4-3 to TRBJ1-2; TRBD1 agrees at 7 bases. The junction had 4 bases not matched to a gene; V was cut back by 4 bases and J by 2 bases. Germline CDR1 reads LGHNA; CDR2 reads YSLEER. The CDR3 loop spans 14 amino acids. CDR3 loop: CASSLSRGNYGYTF. In nucleotides, the CDR3 is TGCGCCAGCAGCCTAAGCAGGGGGAACTATGGCTACACCTTC.

This chain connects TRBV6-6 to TRBJ2-7; D might be TRBD1 or TRBD2, each matching 5 bases. CDR1 is MNHNY and CDR2 is SVGAGI in the germline V gene (reference sequence). The CDR3 extends over 13 amino acids. V gave up 4 bases and J gave up 3 bases, with 10 bases separating them. The CDR3 DNA reads TGTGCCAGCAGTTCCCGGGGCGTCTACGAGCAGTACTTC. It encodes CASSSRGVYEQYF.

The chain joins TRBV27 to TRBJ1-5; 8 bases agree with TRBD1. This CDR3 is 19 amino acids long. Germline assignment: CDR1 MNHEY and CDR2 SMNVEV (reference sequence). Losses at the gene ends were 6 bases for V and 0 bases for J; bases not matched to a gene: 16. CDR3 nucleotides: TGTGCCAGCAGCCTCTCCCCAGGGGGCCCGCGGGATAGCAATCAGCCCCAGCATTTT. Protein product: CASSLSPGGPRDSNQPQHF.

This clonotype was seen ten or more times. The gene calls are TRBV27 and TRBJ2-7, with unresolved D. V was pared by 1 base and J by 4 bases, with 11 bases between. Germline V gene sequence: CDR1 MNHEY, CDR2 SMNVEV (reference sequence). CDR3 length: 14 residues. CDR3 region: CASSLWRFGYEQYF. For the CDR3, the DNA is TGTGCCAGCAGTTTATGGCGTTTTGGGTACGAGCAGTACTTC.

This clonotype was found many times. The chain has TRBV20-1 and TRBJ1-1, with a weak D call TRBD1 (5 bases). The length of the CDR3 is 13 residues. Germline V gives CDR1 DFQATT, CDR2 SNEGSKA (reference sequence). V dropped 0 bases and J dropped 8 bases, with 13 bases sitting between them. The CDR3, as DNA: TGCAGTGCTAGAGAGGGACCGAGAGAGGAAGCTTTCTTT. It specifies CSAREGPREEAFF.

The chain employs TRBV12-3 or TRBV12-4 and TRBJ1-1; D is uncertain. The ends were cut back, 5 bases at V and 6 bases at J, with 22 bases in the middle. This CDR3 is built from 16 residues. The CDR3 DNA reads TGTGCCAGCAGTCCGCTCGAGGAAGAGGCTGGGGCTGAAGCTTTCTTT. Translation gives CASSPLEEEAGAEAFF.